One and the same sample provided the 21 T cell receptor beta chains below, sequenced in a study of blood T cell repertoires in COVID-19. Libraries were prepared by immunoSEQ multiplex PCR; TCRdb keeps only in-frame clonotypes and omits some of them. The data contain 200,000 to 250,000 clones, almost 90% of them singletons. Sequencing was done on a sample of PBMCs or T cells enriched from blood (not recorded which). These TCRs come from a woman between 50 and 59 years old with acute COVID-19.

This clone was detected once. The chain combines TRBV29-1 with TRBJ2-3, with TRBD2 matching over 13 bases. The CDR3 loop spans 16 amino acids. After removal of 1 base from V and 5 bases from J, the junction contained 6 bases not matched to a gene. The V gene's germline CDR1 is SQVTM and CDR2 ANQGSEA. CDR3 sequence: CSVEGTSGGLGDTQYF. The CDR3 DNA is TGCAGCGTTGAAGGGACTAGCGGGGGCCTGGGAGATACGCAGTATTTT.

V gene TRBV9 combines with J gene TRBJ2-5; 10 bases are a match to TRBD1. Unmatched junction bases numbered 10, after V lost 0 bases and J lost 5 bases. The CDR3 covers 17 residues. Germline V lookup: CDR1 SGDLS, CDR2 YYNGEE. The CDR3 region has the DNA TGTGCCAGCAGCGTAGAAGGGGGACAGGGGTGGGAGGAGACCCAGTACTTC. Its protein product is CASSVEGGQGWEETQYF.

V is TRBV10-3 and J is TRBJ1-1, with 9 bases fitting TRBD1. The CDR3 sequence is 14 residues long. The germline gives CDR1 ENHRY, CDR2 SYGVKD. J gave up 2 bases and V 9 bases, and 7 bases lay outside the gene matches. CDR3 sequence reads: CAIWTGVGNTEAFF. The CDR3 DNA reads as TGTGCCATATGGACAGGGGTGGGAAACACTGAAGCTTTCTTT.

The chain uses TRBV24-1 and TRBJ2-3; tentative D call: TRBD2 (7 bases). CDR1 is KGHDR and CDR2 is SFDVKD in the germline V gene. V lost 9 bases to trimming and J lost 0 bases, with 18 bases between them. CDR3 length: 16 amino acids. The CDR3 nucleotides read TGTGCCACCGCAGGGAGGGGGTCCACGAGCACAGATACGCAGTATTTT. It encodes CATAGRGSTSTDTQYF.

The CDR3 DNA reads as TGTGCCAGCAGTTTACGAGGGACTAATGAAAAACTGTTTTTT. Its protein product is CASSLRGTNEKLFF. J is TRBJ1-4 and V is TRBV27; D not certain. The germline CDR1 and CDR2 sequences are MNHEY and SMNVEV (reference sequence). V lost 2 bases to trimming and J lost 2 bases, with 6 bases between them. CDR3 size: 14 residues.

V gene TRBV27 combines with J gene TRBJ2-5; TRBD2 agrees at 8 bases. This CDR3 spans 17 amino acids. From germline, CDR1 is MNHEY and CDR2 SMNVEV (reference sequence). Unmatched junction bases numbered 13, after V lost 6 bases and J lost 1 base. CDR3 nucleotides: TGTGCCAGCAGCCCGACTCCCGGGACTAGGCCCCAAGAGACCCAGTACTTC. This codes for CASSPTPGTRPQETQYF.

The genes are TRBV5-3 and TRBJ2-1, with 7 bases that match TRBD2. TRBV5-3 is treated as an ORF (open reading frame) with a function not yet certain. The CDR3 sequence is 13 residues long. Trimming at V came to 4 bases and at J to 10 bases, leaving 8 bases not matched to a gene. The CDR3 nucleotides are TGTGCCAGAAGCCCGGAGGGAGCGGGAGAGCAGTTCTTC. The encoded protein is CARSPEGAGEQFF.

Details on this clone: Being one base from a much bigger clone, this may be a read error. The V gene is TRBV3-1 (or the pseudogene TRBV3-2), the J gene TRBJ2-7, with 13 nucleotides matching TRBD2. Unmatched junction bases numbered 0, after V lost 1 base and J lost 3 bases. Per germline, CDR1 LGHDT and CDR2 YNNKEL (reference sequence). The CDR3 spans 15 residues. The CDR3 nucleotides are TGTGCCAGCAGCCAAGGGACTAGCGGGAGCTACGAGCAGTACTTC. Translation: CASSQGTSGSYEQYF.

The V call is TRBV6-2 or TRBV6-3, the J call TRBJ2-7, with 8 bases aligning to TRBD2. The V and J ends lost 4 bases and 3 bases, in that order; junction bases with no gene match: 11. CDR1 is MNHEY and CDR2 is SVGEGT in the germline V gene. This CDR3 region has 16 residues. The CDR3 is CASSSPAVAGNYEQYF. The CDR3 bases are TGTGCCAGCAGTTCCCCCGCGGTAGCGGGAAACTACGAGCAGTACTTC.

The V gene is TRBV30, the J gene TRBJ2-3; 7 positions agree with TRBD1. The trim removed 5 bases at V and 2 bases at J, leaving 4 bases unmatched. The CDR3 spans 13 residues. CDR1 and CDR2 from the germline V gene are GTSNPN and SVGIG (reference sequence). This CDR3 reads CAWGQDNTDTQYF. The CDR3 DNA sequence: TGTGCCTGGGGACAGGACAACACAGATACGCAGTATTTT.

In DNA form, the CDR3 reads TGTGCCAGCAGTACCCGACAGGATAGCAATCAGCCCCAGCATTTT. The encoded protein is CASSTRQDSNQPQHF. V is TRBV6-5 and J is TRBJ1-5; a possible D gene is TRBD1 (6 bases). The V gene's germline CDR1 is MNHEY and CDR2 SVGAGI. V lost 5 bases, J lost 0 bases, and 11 bases lay in between. The CDR3 length is 15 residues.

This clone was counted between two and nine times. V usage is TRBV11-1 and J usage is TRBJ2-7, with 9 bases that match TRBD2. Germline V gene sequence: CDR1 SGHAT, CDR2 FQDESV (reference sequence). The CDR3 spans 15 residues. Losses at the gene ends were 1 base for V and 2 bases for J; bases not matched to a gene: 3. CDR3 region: CASSLVSSGTYEQYF. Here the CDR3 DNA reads TGTGCCAGCAGCTTAGTGTCTAGCGGGACCTACGAGCAGTACTTC.

Written as DNA, the CDR3 is TGCAGCGTTGCACCGGGACAGGGCCACGAGCAGTACTTC. Translated: CSVAPGQGHEQYF. The chain recombines TRBV29-1 with TRBJ2-7, with 9 bases matching TRBD1. Germline V lookup: CDR1 SQVTM, CDR2 ANQGSEA. The trim removed 4 bases at V and 5 bases at J, leaving 6 bases unmatched. This CDR3 comprises 13 residues.

The CDR3 bases are TGCGCCAGCAGCCAAGGCCCCCTCGGACACGAAGCTTTCTTT. Translated: CASSQGPLGHEAFF. The chain has TRBV4-3 and TRBJ1-1; a possible D gene is TRBD1 (5 bases). The germline gives CDR1 LGHNA, CDR2 YSLEER. The ends were cut back, 1 base at V and 8 bases at J, with 14 bases in the middle. CDR3 length equals 14 residues.

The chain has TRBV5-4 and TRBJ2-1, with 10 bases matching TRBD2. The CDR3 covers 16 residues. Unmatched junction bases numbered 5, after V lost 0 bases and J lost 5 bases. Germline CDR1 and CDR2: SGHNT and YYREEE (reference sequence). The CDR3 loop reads CASSLGLAGGHNEQFF. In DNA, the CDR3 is TGTGCCAGCAGCTTGGGATTAGCGGGAGGACACAATGAGCAGTTCTTC. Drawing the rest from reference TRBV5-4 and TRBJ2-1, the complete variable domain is ETGVTQSPTHLIKTRGQQVTLRCSSQSGHNTVSWYQQALGQGPQFIFQYYREEENGRGNFPPRFSGLQFPNYSSELNVNALELDDSALYLCASSLGLAGGHNEQFFGPGTRLTVL.

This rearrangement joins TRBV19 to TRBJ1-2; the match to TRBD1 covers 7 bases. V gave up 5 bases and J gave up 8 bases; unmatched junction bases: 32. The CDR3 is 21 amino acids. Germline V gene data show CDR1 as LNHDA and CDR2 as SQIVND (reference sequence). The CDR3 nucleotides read TGTGCCAGTAGTGTCGACGGGACAGTTTTCCCCAAAAACTCATGGGCGTACGGCTACACCTTC. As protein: CASSVDGTVFPKNSWAYGYTF.

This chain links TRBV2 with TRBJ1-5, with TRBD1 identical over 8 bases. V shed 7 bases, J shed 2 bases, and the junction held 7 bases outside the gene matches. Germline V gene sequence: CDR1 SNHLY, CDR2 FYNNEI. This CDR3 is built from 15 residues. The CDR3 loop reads CASNPQGAGNQPQHF. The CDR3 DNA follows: TGTGCCAGCAACCCGCAGGGGGCTGGCAATCAGCCCCAGCATTTT. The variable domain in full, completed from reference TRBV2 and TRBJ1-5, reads EPEVTQTPSHQVTQMGQEVILRCVPISNHLYFYWYRQILGQKVEFLVSFYNNEISEKSEIFDDQFSVERPDGSNFTLKIRSTKLEDSAMYFCASNPQGAGNQPQHFGDGTRLSIL.

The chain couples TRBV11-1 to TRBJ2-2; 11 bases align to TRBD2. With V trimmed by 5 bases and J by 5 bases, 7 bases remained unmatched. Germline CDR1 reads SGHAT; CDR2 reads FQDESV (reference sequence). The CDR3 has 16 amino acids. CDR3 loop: CASSATSGSTTGELFF. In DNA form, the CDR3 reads TGTGCCAGCAGCGCCACTAGCGGGAGTACGACCGGGGAGCTGTTTTTT.

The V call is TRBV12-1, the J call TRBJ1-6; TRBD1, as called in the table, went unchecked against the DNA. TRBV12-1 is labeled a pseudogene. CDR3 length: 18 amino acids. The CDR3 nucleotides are TGTGCCAGCAGCCCGGCCCGGGACAGGAGAAACTCTAATTCACCCCTCCACTTT. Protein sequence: CASSPARDRRNSNSPLHF.

CDR3 coding DNA: TGTGCCAGCAGCTTATTTTTAGGGGATGAGCAGTTCTTC. Its translation is CASSLFLGDEQFF. J is TRBJ2-1 and V is TRBV7-2; the D gene is possibly TRBD1 (5 bases). This CDR3 has 13 amino acids. Per the germline V gene, CDR1 is SGHTA and CDR2 is FQGNSA. Trimming pared 2 bases from V and 8 bases from J, leaving 10 bases between.

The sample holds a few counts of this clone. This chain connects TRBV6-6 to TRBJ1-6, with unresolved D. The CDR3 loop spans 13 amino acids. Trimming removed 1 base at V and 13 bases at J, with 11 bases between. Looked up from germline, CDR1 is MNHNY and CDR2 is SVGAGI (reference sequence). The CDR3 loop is CASSYFMGGPLHF. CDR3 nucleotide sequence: TGTGCCAGCAGTTACTTTATGGGAGGGCCCCTCCACTTT.